This TCR beta chain was retrieved from a study of beta chain features in type 1 diabetes. Study conclusions and caveats: Naive, central memory and Treg TCRB repertoires appeared more alike in patients than in healthy donors. cDNA sequencing could over-represent cells with high TCR expression.

Purity exceeding 95% was reached by all sorted populations. The entirety of the isolated RNA underwent reverse transcription, so expressed TCRB transcripts were sequenced. Naive, central memory and regulatory T cell samples produced a mean of approximately 4 million reads. Clones were read by immunoSEQ multiplex PCR, and TCRdb kept only the in-frame ones, dropping some. The table has 140,000 to 150,000 clones, about 10% seen once; the top ten hold under 1.5%. This CDR3 comprises 14 residues. Germline lookup yields CDR1 SGHDT and CDR2 YYEEEE. V lost 1 base to trimming and J lost 1 base, with 8 bases between them. In regard to this clone: No antigen is known for it.

This chain joins TRBV5-6 and TRBJ2-5; possible D gene TRBD1, 5 bases. The source material was naive CD4+ T cells from blood. The TCR comes from a man between 18 and 35 years old in good health. The CDR3 protein is CASSLWQGQETQYF. The CDR3 nucleotides read TGTGCCAGCAGCTTGTGGCAGGGCCAAGAGACCCAGTACTTC. Drawing the rest from reference TRBV5-6 and TRBJ2-5, the complete variable domain is DAGVTQSPTHLIKTRGQQVTLRCSPKSGHDTVSWYQQALGQGPQFIFQYYEEEERQRGNFPDRFSGHQFPNYSSELNVNALLLGDSALYLCASSLWQGQETQYFGPGTRLLVL.